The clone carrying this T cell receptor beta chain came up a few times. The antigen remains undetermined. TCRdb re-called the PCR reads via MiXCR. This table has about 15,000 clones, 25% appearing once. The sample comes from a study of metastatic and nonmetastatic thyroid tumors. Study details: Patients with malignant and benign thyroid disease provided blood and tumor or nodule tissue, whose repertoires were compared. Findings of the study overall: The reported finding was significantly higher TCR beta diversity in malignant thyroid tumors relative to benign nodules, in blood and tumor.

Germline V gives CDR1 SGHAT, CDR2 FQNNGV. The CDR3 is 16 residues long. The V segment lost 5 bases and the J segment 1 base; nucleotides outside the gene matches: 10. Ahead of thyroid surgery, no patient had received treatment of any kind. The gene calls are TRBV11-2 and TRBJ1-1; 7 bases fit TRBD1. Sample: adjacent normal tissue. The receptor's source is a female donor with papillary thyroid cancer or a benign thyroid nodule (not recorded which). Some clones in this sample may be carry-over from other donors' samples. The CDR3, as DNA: TGTGCCAGCAGCCACCCAAGACAGGGAGGGAACACTGAAGCTTTCTTT. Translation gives CASSHPRQGGNTEAFF.